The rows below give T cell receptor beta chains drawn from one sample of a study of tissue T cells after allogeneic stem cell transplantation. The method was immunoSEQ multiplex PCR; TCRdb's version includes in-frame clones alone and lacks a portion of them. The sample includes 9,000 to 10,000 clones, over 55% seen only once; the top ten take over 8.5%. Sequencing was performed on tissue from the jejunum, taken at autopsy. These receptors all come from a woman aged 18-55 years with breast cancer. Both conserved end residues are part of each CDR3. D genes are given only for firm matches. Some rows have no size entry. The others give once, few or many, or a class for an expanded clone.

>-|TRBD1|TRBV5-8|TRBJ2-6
TGTGCCAGCAGCTTGGCCCAGGGACAGATTCCCTCTGGGGCCAACGTCCTGACTTTC
CASSLAQGQIPSGANVLTF
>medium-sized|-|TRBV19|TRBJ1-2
TGTGCCAGTAGTATACTGTCGTCCGGCGGAGCTAACTATGGCTACACCTTC
CASSILSSGGANYGYTF
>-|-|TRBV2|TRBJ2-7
TGTGCCAGCAGTGATGTGCAGGGTGGCGACGAGCAGTACTTC
CASSDVQGGDEQYF
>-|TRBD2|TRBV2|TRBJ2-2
TGTGCCAGCAGTGAAGGGACTAGCGGGATCGGGGAGCTGTTTTTT
CASSEGTSGIGELFF
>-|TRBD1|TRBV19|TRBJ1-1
TGTGCCAGTAGTAGGAGAGACAGGGGGGCGACAGAATTTCGAGCTTTCTTT
CASSRRDRGATEFRAFF
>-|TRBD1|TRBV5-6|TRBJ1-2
TGTGCCAGCCTCCCTCAGGGGGTCTATGGCTACACCTTC
CASLPQGVYGYTF
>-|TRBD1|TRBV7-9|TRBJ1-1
TGTGCCAGCAGCTTTTGGACAGGCAACACTGAAGCTTTCTTT
CASSFWTGNTEAFF
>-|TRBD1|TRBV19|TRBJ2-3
TGTGCCAGTCGTACAGGGGGCACAGATACGCAGTATTTT
CASRTGGTDTQYF
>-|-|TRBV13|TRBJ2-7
TGTGCCAGCAGCTTAGAGGGGGGGCAGCAGTACTTC
CASSLEGGQQYF
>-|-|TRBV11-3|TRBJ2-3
TGTGCCAGCAGCTTGGACAGCACAGATACGCAGTATTTT
CASSLDSTDTQYF
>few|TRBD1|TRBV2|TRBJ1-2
TGTGCCAGCAGACGACAGGGGTCTGGCTACACCTTC
CASRRQGSGYTF
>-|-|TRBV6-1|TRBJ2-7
TGTGCCAGCAGTGAGGGTTGGACTTCCTCCTACGAGCAGTACTTC
CASSEGWTSSYEQYF
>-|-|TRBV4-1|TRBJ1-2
TGCGCCAGCAGCCCCCTAGCGCGGACCGACTATGGCTACACCTTC
CASSPLARTDYGYTF
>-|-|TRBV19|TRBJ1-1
TGTGCCAGTAGTATAGACGCGGGCTTAAACACTGAAGCTTTCTTT
CASSIDAGLNTEAFF
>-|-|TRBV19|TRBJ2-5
TGTGCCAGTAGAGGTCCTAGTAGCGGAGAGACCCAGTACTTC
CASRGPSSGETQYF
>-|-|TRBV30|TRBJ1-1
TGTGCCTGGAGTGTAAGCCAGCGGAACACTGAAGCTTTCTTT
CAWSVSQRNTEAFF
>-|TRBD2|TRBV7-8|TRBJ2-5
TGTGCCAGCAGCTTAGGGACTAGAGGAAAGACCCAGTACTTC
CASSLGTRGKTQYF
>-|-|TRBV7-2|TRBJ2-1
TGTGCCAGCAGCTCCTACTACCGAGAGCAGTTCTTC
CASSSYYREQFF
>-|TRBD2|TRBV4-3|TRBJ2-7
TGCGCCAGCAGCCGGGTCCTAGCGGGAGCCCACGAGCAGTACTTC
CASSRVLAGAHEQYF
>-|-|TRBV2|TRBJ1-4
TGTGCCAGCAAGTTCCAACAGTATAATGAAAAACTGTTTTTT
CASKFQQYNEKLFF
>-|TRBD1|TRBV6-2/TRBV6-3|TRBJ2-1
TGTGCCAGCAGTCGGGACAGCTACAATGAGCAGTTCTTC
CASSRDSYNEQFF
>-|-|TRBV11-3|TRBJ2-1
TGTGCCAGCAGCCTCGACCGGGACTCTTACAATGAGCAGTTCTTC
CASSLDRDSYNEQFF
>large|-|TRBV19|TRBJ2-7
TGTGCCAGTAGTATAGGGGCGGGGGCCACCAATTACGAGCAGTACTTC
CASSIGAGATNYEQYF
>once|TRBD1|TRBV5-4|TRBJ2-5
TGTGCCAGCAGCGCGACAGGGGGCCGGACCCAGTACTTC
CASSATGGRTQYF
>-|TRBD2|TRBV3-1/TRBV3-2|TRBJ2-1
TGTGCCAGCAGCCCTCTAAGGACTAGCGATGTAAATGAGCAGTTCTTC
CASSPLRTSDVNEQFF
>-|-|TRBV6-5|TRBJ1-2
TGTGCCAGCAGCTATACAGGGCCCACCACCTATGGCTACACCTTC
CASSYTGPTTYGYTF
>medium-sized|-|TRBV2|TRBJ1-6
TGTGCCAGCAGTGGAAGGAGTTTCAATTCACCCCTCCACTTT
CASSGRSFNSPLHF
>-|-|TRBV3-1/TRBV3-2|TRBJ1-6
TGTGCCAGCAGCCAAAGGGGCTCCTATAATTCACCCCTCCACTTT
CASSQRGSYNSPLHF
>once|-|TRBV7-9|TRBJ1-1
TGTGCCAGCAGCGAGGACAGCTCGTTTGAAGCTTTCTTT
CASSEDSSFEAFF
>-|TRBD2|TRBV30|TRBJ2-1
TGTGCCTGGGGGACTAGCGGGAGTTGGTCGGTTTACAATGAGCAGTTCTTC
CAWGTSGSWSVYNEQFF
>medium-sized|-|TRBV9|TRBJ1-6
TGTGCCAGCAGCGCCCACAGCGGCCCTTCACCCCTCCACTTT
CASSAHSGPSPLHF
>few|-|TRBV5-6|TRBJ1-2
TGTGCCAGCAGCTTGGTAGGGATCACTGCATCCTATGGCTACACCTTC
CASSLVGITASYGYTF
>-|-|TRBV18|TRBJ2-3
TGTGCCAGCTCACCTGGAGGGGACAGCACAGATACGCAGTATTTT
CASSPGGDSTDTQYF
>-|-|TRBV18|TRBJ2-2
TGTGCCAGCTCCGTGACAGGCTACACCGGGGAGCTGTTTTTT
CASSVTGYTGELFF
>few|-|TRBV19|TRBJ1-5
TGTGCCAGTAGTACCTCCATCAATCAGCCCCAGCATTTT
CASSTSINQPQHF
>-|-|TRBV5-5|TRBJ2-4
TGTGCCAGCAGCTTGGATGCGGGATCCGAAAAAAACATTCAGTACTTC
CASSLDAGSEKNIQYF
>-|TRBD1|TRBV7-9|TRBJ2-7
TGTGCCAGCAGCTTAGAGGACAGGGGGTACGAGCAGTACTTC
CASSLEDRGYEQYF
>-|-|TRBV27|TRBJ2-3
TGTGCCAGCAGTTGGTCCAGACTCACAGATACGCAGTATTTT
CASSWSRLTDTQYF
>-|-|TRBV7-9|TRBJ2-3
TGTGCCAGCAGCCTAGACACAAATACGCAGTATTTT
CASSLDTNTQYF
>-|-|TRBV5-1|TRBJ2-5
TGCGCCAGCAGCTTCGCTGTGGGTCCCCAAGGGACCCAGTACTTC
CASSFAVGPQGTQYF
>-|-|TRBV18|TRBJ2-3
TGTGCCAGCTCACCACCTTCCGATACGCAGTATTTT
CASSPPSDTQYF
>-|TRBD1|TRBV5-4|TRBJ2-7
TGTGCCAGCAGCTTTGACAGGGGAACCTACGAGCAGTACTTC
CASSFDRGTYEQYF
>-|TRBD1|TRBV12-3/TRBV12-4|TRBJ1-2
TGTGCCAGCACCACCCAGGGACAGAATGGCTACACCTTC
CASTTQGQNGYTF
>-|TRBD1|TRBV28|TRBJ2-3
TGTGCCAGCAGTTTAGTCGGACAGGGAACAGATACGCAGTATTTT
CASSLVGQGTDTQYF
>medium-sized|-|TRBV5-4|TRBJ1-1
TGTGCCAGCAGGCCCACAGGAAACACTGAAGCTTTCTTT
CASRPTGNTEAFF
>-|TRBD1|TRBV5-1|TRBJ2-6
TGCGCCAGCAGCTTGTTGGGGACAGGGGGCGGCTCTGGGGCCAACGTCCTGACTTTC
CASSLLGTGGGSGANVLTF
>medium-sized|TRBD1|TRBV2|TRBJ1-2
TGTGCCAGCAGTGGGGACAGGGGTTCTCACACCTTC
CASSGDRGSHTF
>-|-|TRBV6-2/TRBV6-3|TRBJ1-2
TGTGCCAGCAGTTACGTGTCAGGATATGGCTACACCTTC
CASSYVSGYGYTF
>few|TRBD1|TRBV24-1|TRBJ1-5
TGTGCCACCAGTGATTTGCACAGGGGTCAGCCCCAGCATTTT
CATSDLHRGQPQHF
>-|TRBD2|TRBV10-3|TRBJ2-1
TGTGCCATCAGTGAGTCGCGGGGGGAATCCAATGAGCAGTTCTTC
CAISESRGESNEQFF
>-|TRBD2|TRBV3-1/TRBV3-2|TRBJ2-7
TGTGCCAGCAGCCAAGGGGCTAGCGGGAACTACGAGCAGTACTTC
CASSQGASGNYEQYF
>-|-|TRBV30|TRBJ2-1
TGTGCCTGGAGTGGGACAGCCGTCGCTCCTACAATGGGGCAGTTCTTC
CAWSGTAVAPTMGQFF